Listed below are T cell receptor beta chains from one sample, sequenced in a study of T-cell reconstitution after alpha-beta-depleted transplantation in children. TCRdb recomputed calls from the PCR reads with MiXCR, one row per CDR3 protein. This repertoire shows around 670,000 distinct CDR3 sequences, around 12% found once; its top ten account for 0.79%. The sequences come from PBMCs, collected before TCRalphabeta/CD19-depleted stem cell transplant. The receptors come from a girl aged 2-10 years with congenital amegakaryocytic thrombocytopenia, due to receive a stem cell transplant. Both conserved end residues are part of each CDR3. A D gene is named only where the DNA matches it firmly. Size is omitted from some rows. Given values are once, few, many or a class for expanded clones.

many - TRBJ2-7 TRBV7-8 TGTGCCAGCAGCTCGGCCCCCGGGACCTACGAGCAGTACTTC CASSSAPGTYEQYF
- - TRBJ2-1 TRBV7-8 TGTGCCAGCAGCTTAAAGCGAACGGGAGTAAGCTACAATGAGCAGTTCTTC CASSLKRTGVSYNEQFF
many - TRBJ2-7 TRBV29-1 TGCAGCGTTGAGACGGTTAGCTCCTACGAGCAGTACTTC CSVETVSSYEQYF
few - TRBJ2-5 TRBV20-1 TGCAGTGCTAGGGTTCGGCTCGATAAAGAGACCCAGTACTTC CSARVRLDKETQYF
many - TRBJ1-2 TRBV29-1 TGCAGCTCCATGGACCGAGCTAACTATGGCTACACCTTC CSSMDRANYGYTF
many TRBD2 TRBJ2-7 TRBV6-4 TGTGCCAGCGAACAAGATCGAGCGGGAGGGTACGAGCAGTACTTC CASEQDRAGGYEQYF
- - TRBJ1-2 TRBV20-1 TGCAGTGCCGGTGTTGGCTACACCTTC CSAGVGYTF
- - TRBJ2-1 TRBV3-1 TGTGCCAGCAGCCACCTAGTTGACAATGAGCAGTTCTTC CASSHLVDNEQFF
many TRBD1 TRBJ2-1 TRBV12-3/TRBV12-4 TGTGCCAGCAGTCCCGGGACAGGGGTAGGCAACAATGAGCAGTTCTTC CASSPGTGVGNNEQFF
- - TRBJ1-1 TRBV19 TGTGCCAGTAGACGGGGGTACGTATTAACTGAAGCTTTCTTT CASRRGYVLTEAFF
many - TRBJ2-2 TRBV20-1 TGCAGTGCAAAGAGGAGGGTTGGCGGGGAGCTGTTTTTT CSAKRRVGGELFF
few - TRBJ1-1 TRBV5-1 TGCGCCAGCAGCGCAAGACGACAGAGCATCATGAACACTGAAGCTTTCTTT CASSARRQSIMNTEAFF
many - TRBJ1-2 TRBV29-1 TGCAGCGTTCACCTTTCCCGGAGCTATGGCTACACCTTC CSVHLSRSYGYTF